The clone carrying this T cell receptor (beta chain) was counted a few times. No antigen is known for it. V lost 7 bases and J lost 5, with 18 bases in between. Germline V lookup: CDR1 SGHTA, CDR2 FQGNSA. CDR3 length: 15 amino acids. Each CDR3 protein gets one entry after TCRdb re-called the 5' RACE reads with MiXCR. The table records hundreds of thousands of distinct CDR3 sequences, approximately 4% of them present only once. This entry comes from a study of T cells after yellow fever vaccination. Overall study results and limits: Within FACS-sorted repertoires, abundant clonotypes contaminating from the bulk population could be present. Clonotype sharing between CD4 and CD8 compartments was small.

This material consisted of PBMCs, taken 5 days after the yellow fever booster vaccination. The TCR was taken from a man aged 18 to 35 who received the YFV17D yellow fever vaccine. V usage is TRBV7-2 and J usage is TRBJ1-5, with D perhaps matching TRBD1 (5 bases). The CDR3 spells CASTLHRGVDQPQHF. Written as DNA, the CDR3 is TGTGCCAGCACATTGCACCGGGGGGTAGATCAGCCCCAGCATTTT.